This TCR beta chain comes out of a study of T cell responses to AZD1222 COVID-19 vaccine. Study findings and constraints: Along spike, vaccine-associated CD4 TCRs were found throughout, with dominance at 160-218 and 743-854.

A note on this clone: Its antigen is not known.

The CDR3 has 16 residues. Germline V CDR1 and CDR2: MNHEY, SMNVEV (reference sequence). The ends were cut back, 3 bases at V and 7 bases at J, with 19 bases in the middle. Here immunoSEQ multiplex PCR was the method, and the copy in TCRdb shows in-frame clones only, minus some. Seen here are about 92,000 clones, around 89% observed once, and the top ten hold roughly 2.7%. This sequence originates from an adult in good health. Sequencing used peripheral blood, obtained on day 0 of AZD1222 vaccination. This chain uses TRBV27 with TRBJ2-1; TRBD2 is a possible D gene (5 bases). The CDR3 loop reads CASSLSDYGKGNEQFF. The CDR3 DNA follows: TGTGCCAGCAGTTTGAGTGATTACGGGAAGGGTAATGAGCAGTTCTTC.